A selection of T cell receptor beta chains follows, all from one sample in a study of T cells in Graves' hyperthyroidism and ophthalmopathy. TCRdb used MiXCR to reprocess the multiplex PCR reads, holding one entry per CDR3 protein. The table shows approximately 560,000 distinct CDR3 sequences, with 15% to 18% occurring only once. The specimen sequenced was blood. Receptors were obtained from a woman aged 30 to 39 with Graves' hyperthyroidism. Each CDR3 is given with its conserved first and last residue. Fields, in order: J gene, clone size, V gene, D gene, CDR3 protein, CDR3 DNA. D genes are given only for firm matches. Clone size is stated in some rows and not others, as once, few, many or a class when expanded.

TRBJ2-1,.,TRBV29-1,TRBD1,CSALDRGNQFF,TGCAGCGCCCTGGACAGGGGCAATCAGTTCTTC
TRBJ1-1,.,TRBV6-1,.,CASSPGGNYDTEAFF,TGTGCCAGCAGTCCGGGGGGAAACTATGACACTGAAGCTTTCTTT
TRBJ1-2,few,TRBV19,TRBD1,CASSIAAGQGSGYTF,TGTGCCAGTAGTATAGCTGCGGGACAGGGTAGTGGCTACACCTTC
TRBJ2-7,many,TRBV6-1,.,CASSGLGQGDEQYF,TGTGCCAGCAGTGGCCTCGGGCAGGGAGACGAGCAGTACTTC
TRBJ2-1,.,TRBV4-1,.,CASSPMREDNEQFF,TGCGCCAGCAGCCCGATGAGGGAGGACAATGAGCAGTTCTTC
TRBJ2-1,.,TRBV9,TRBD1,CASSPQGGPMDEQFF,TGTGCCAGCAGCCCTCAAGGGGGCCCAATGGATGAGCAGTTCTTC
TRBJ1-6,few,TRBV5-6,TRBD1,CASSPTGVNSPLHF,TGTGCCAGCAGTCCAACAGGGGTCAATTCACCCCTCCACTTT
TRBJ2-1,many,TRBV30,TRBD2,CAWCRAGDYQFF,TGTGCCTGGTGTCGAGCGGGAGACTATCAGTTCTTC
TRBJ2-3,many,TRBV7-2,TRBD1,CASSPDRVSDTQYF,TGTGCCAGCAGCCCCGACAGGGTCTCCGATACGCAGTATTTT
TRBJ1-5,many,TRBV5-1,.,CASSPLSNQPQHF,TGCGCCAGCAGCCCCCTTAGCAATCAGCCCCAGCATTTT
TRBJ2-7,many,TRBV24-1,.,CATSDGATYEQYF,TGTGCCACCAGTGATGGGGCTACTTACGAGCAGTACTTC
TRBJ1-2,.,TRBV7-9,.,CASSLYPGLGSNYGYTF,TGTGCCAGCAGCTTATATCCGGGATTGGGTTCTAACTATGGCTACACCTTC
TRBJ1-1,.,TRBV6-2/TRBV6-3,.,CASSLEDMNTEAFF,TGTGCCAGCAGCCTGGAGGACATGAACACTGAAGCTTTCTTT
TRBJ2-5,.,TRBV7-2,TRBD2,CASSLDGLAGVETQYF,TGTGCCAGCAGCTTAGATGGACTAGCGGGAGTAGAGACCCAGTACTTC
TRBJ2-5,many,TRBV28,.,CASTPNRETQYF,TGTGCCAGCACCCCCAACCGAGAGACCCAGTACTTC
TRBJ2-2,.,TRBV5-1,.,CASNRGATGELFF,TGCGCCAGCAACCGCGGGGCAACCGGGGAGCTGTTTTTT
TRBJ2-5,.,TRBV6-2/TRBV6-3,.,CASSYRTPPGETQYF,TGTGCCAGCAGTTACCGGACCCCCCCGGGGGAGACCCAGTACTTC
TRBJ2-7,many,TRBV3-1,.,CASSQVGSEQYF,TGTGCCAGCAGCCAAGTCGGGTCCGAGCAGTACTTC
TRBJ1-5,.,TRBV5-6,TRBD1,CASSFFGQGPSHQPQHF,TGTGCCAGCAGCTTCTTTGGACAGGGTCCATCTCATCAGCCCCAGCATTTT
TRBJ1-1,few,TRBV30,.,CAWSGSGYEAFF,TGTGCCTGGAGTGGGTCAGGGTATGAAGCTTTCTTT
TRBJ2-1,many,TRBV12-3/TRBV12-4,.,CASTHDFGGLYNEQFF,TGTGCCAGCACTCACGATTTTGGGGGGCTCTACAATGAGCAGTTCTTC
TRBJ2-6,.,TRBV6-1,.,CASSGAFYEVGVGSGANVLTF,TGTGCCAGCAGTGGAGCTTTTTATGAGGTGGGAGTAGGCTCTGGGGCCAACGTCCTGACTTTC
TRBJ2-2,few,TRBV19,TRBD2,CASKGLLLSGRADTGELFF,TGTGCCAGTAAGGGTCTTCTCCTTAGCGGGAGGGCCGACACCGGGGAGCTGTTTTTT
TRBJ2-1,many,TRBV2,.,CASSEQAALDEQFF,TGTGCCAGCAGTGAACAAGCGGCATTGGATGAGCAGTTCTTC
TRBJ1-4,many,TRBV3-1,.,CASSQDRGRGGEKLFF,TGTGCCAGCAGCCAAGATCGTGGCAGGGGCGGCGAAAAACTGTTTTTT
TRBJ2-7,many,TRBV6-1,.,CASSLTGTSSYEQYF,TGTGCCAGCAGTCTGACAGGGACTAGCTCCTACGAGCAGTACTTC
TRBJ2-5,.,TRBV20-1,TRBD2,CSSKGGRASETQYF,TGCAGTTCTAAGGGCGGGAGGGCCTCCGAGACCCAGTACTTC
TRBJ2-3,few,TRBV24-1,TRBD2,CATSDPGLAGKIGGTDTQYF,TGTGCCACCAGTGATCCGGGACTAGCGGGAAAGATTGGCGGCACAGATACGCAGTATTTT
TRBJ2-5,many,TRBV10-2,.,CASSSPAKGWPTQETQYF,TGCGCCAGCAGTTCCCCCGCGAAGGGGTGGCCAACTCAAGAGACCCAGTACTTC
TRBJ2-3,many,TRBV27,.,CASIETSTDTQYF,TGTGCCAGCATAGAGACTAGCACAGATACGCAGTATTTT
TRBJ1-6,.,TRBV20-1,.,CSASTALGYNSPLHF,TGCAGTGCTAGTACAGCGCTTGGCTATAATTCACCCCTCCACTTT
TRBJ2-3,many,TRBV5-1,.,CASSLGPRASGAVDTQYF,TGCGCCAGCAGCTTGGGCCCTCGTGCGTCGGGAGCTGTGGATACGCAGTATTTT
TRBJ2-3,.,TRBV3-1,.,CASSQGPAADTQYF,TGTGCCAGCAGCCAAGGACCCGCCGCAGATACGCAGTATTTT
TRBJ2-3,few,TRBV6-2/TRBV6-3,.,CASSPYASSTDTQYF,TGTGCCAGCAGTCCCTACGCCTCTAGCACAGATACGCAGTATTTT
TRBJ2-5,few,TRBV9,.,CASSDTGHQASETQYF,TGTGCCAGCAGCGACACTGGACATCAGGCGAGCGAGACCCAGTACTTC
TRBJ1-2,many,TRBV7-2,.,CASSPTVGPDYGYTF,TGTGCCAGCAGCCCCACGGTAGGGCCCGACTATGGCTACACCTTC
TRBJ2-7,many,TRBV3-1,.,CASSQAGDYYEQYF,TGTGCCAGCAGCCAGGCAGGGGATTATTACGAGCAGTACTTC
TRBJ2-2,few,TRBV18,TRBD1,CASSQRQGNTGELFF,TGTGCCAGCTCACAGAGACAGGGAAACACCGGGGAGCTGTTTTTT
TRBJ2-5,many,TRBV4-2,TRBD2,CASSQGSSGETQYF,TGTGCCAGCAGCCAAGGATCTAGCGGTGAGACCCAGTACTTC
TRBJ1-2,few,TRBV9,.,CASSVGGPSLGGYTF,TGTGCCAGCAGCGTAGGGGGCCCTAGCCTCGGAGGCTACACCTTC
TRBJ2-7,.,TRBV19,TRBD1,CASRKQTGDYEQYF,TGTGCCAGTAGGAAGCAGACAGGGGACTACGAGCAGTACTTC
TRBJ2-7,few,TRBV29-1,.,CSVGQGGDEQYF,TGCAGCGTTGGACAGGGCGGGGACGAGCAGTACTTC
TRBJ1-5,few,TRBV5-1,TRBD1,CASSPGTGGYSNQPQHF,TGCGCCAGCAGCCCAGGGACAGGGGGTTATAGCAATCAGCCCCAGCATTTT
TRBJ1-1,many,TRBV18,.,CASSKGQNTEAFF,TGTGCCAGCTCAAAGGGACAGAACACTGAAGCTTTCTTT
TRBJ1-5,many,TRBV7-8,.,CASSLEAGGNRQPQHF,TGTGCCAGCAGCTTAGAGGCGGGAGGGAACCGCCAGCCCCAGCATTTT
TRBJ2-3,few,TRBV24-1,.,CATSDASRDTQYF,TGTGCCACCAGTGATGCCTCTCGTGATACGCAGTATTTT
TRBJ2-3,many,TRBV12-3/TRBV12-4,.,CASRRGDSNTQYF,TGTGCCAGCAGGCGGGGGGACAGTAATACGCAGTATTTT
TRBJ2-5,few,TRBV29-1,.,CSVRGRAQETQYF,TGCAGCGTCAGGGGAAGAGCCCAAGAGACCCAGTACTTC
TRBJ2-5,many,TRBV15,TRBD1,CATSRAPGTGQETQYF,TGTGCCACCAGCAGAGCGCCCGGGACAGGGCAAGAGACCCAGTACTTC
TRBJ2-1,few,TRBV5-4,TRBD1,CASSAGTGGRNEQFF,TGTGCCAGCAGCGCGGGGACAGGGGGCAGGAATGAGCAGTTCTTC